The 11 T cell receptor beta chains below were found in one sample sequenced in a study of spatial heterogeneity in lung cancer. TCRdb reprocessed the 5' RACE reads with MiXCR, giving one entry per CDR3 protein. The table shows around 45,000 distinct CDR3 sequences, with more than 20% occurring only once. Time point meaning: blood at routine non-recurrence follow-up after resection. The sequencing used PBMCs, collected at follow-up. The receptor set was obtained from a female donor with early-stage non-small cell lung cancer.

This clonotype appeared a few times. The rearrangement uses TRBV6-1 and TRBJ2-1; 12 nucleotides line up with TRBD2. The CDR3 is 17 residues long. CDR1 and CDR2 from the germline V gene are MNHNS and SASEGT. V shed 6 bases and J 4 bases; nucleotides not matched to a gene: 10. CDR3 sequence (DNA): TGTGCCAGCAGGACTAGCGGGAGCCCAAGGGATTACAATGAGCAGTTCTTC. Translation: CASRTSGSPRDYNEQFF.

This clonotype was seen ten or more times. This sequence joins TRBV12-3 or TRBV12-4 and TRBJ1-6, with D hard to call. The CDR3 covers 14 residues. V shed 3 bases and J shed 5 bases, with 8 bases lying between them. Here the CDR3 reads CASSFYTDNSPLHF. In DNA, the CDR3 is TGTGCCAGCAGTTTCTACACTGATAATTCACCCCTCCACTTT.

This clonotype was observed a handful of times. The gene calls are TRBV6-5 and TRBJ1-1, with TRBD1 matching over 9 bases. The CDR3 runs 15 residues. Trimming cost V 0 bases and J 3 bases; bases outside gene matches: 2. Germline lookup yields CDR1 MNHEY and CDR2 SVGAGI. The CDR3 here is CASSYSTGGDTEAFF. The CDR3 region has the DNA TGTGCCAGCAGTTACTCGACAGGGGGGGACACTGAAGCTTTCTTT.

This chain uses TRBV5-1 with TRBJ2-7, with TRBD2 as a possible D gene (5 bases). Trimming took off 3 bases at V and 3 bases at J, with 7 bases between the two ends. Germline values: CDR1 SGHRS, CDR2 YFSETQ. This CDR3 contains 12 residues. The CDR3: CASSSDFYEQYV. The CDR3, as DNA: TGCGCCAGCAGCTCGGACTTCTACGAGCAGTACGTC.

By share of the sample, this clonotype is medium-sized. This chain uses TRBV12-3 or TRBV12-4 with TRBJ2-6; D call uncertain. There are 15 residues in the CDR3. Trimming removed 1 base from V and 0 bases from J, with 4 bases in between. The CDR3 bases are TGTGCCAGCAGTTTAGGGCACTCTGGGGCCAACGTCCTGACTTTC. As protein: CASSLGHSGANVLTF.

This clonotype appeared many times. The chain is built from TRBV29-1 and TRBJ2-1; 9 nucleotides match TRBD2. The CDR3 has 14 amino acids. Germline V gene lookup returns CDR1 SQVTM and CDR2 ANQGSEA. Unmatched junction bases numbered 6, after V lost 7 bases and J lost 2 bases. CDR3 in DNA: TGCAGCGGCTCGGGACTAGCTGCCTACAATGAGCAGTTCTTC. This codes for CSGSGLAAYNEQFF.

This clonotype has just a few counts. The chain couples TRBV5-1 to TRBJ2-1; 9 bases map to TRBD2. Losses at the gene ends were 4 bases for V and 0 bases for J; bases not matched to a gene: 5. The germline V gene encodes CDR1 SGHRS and CDR2 YFSETQ. The CDR3 extends over 16 amino acids. The chain's CDR3 is CASSVILAGSYNEQFF. Written as DNA, the CDR3 is TGCGCCAGCAGCGTAATACTAGCGGGCTCCTACAATGAGCAGTTCTTC.

This clonotype was picked up a small number of times. V is TRBV2 and J is TRBJ2-5, with D possibly TRBD2 on 5 matching bases. The CDR3 consists of 12 residues. The germline V gene has CDR1 SNHLY and CDR2 FYNNEI. Trimming took 9 bases from V and 5 from J, leaving 13 bases between them. CDR3 amino acids: CASGSSWETQYF. The CDR3 region has the DNA TGTGCCAGTGGGAGCTCGTGGGAGACCCAGTACTTC.

The table lists this clonotype with many counts. This chain joins TRBV29-1 and TRBJ1-1, with D hard to call. The CDR3 has 14 residues. V lost 0 bases and J lost 3, with 11 bases in between. Germline V gene data show CDR1 as SQVTM and CDR2 as ANQGSEA. The CDR3 reads CSVEEGFGYTEAFF. CDR3 coding DNA: TGCAGCGTTGAAGAGGGTTTCGGGTACACTGAAGCTTTCTTT.

At least ten counts were recorded for this clonotype. The rearrangement links TRBV30 to TRBJ2-7, with TRBD1 as a possible D gene (5 bases). Trimming took off 4 bases at V and 0 bases at J, with 10 bases between the two ends. CDR1 is GTSNPN, CDR2 SVGIG, per germline (reference sequence). The CDR3 runs 13 residues. Here the CDR3 DNA reads TGTGCCTGGACGGCAGGGAACTCCTACGAGCAGTACTTC. This encodes CAWTAGNSYEQYF.

With respect to this clonotype: This may be a read error, as it is one base from a much larger clone. Lacking the conserved final phenylalanine or tryptophan, this CDR3 likely reflects a read error. The chain joins TRBV18 to TRBJ2-5; D unclear. The CDR3 has 14 amino acids. The V gene's germline CDR1 is KGHSH and CDR2 LQKENI. With 8 bases removed from V and 5 bases from J, the gap between germline ends came to 18 bases. The CDR3, as DNA: TGTGCCAGCGTTCACGGGTCAGAGTCGGAGACCCAGTACCTC. Its translation: CASVHGSESETQYL.